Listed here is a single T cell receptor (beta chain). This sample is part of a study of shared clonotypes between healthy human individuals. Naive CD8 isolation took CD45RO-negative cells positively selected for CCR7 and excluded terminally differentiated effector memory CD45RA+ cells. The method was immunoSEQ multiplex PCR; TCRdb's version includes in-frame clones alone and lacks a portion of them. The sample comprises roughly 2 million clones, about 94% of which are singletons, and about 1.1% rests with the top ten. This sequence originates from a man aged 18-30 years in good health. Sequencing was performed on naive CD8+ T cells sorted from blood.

CDR3 sequence reads: CASSEGSPPTYEQYF. CDR3 sequence (DNA): TGTGCCAGCAGTGAGGGGTCTCCCCCAACCTACGAGCAGTACTTC. The rearrangement joins TRBV6-1 to TRBJ2-7; no clear D. Germline V lookup: CDR1 MNHNS, CDR2 SASEGT. The V end was cut by 3 bases, the J end by 2 bases, with 14 bases between. This CDR3 comprises 15 residues.